This T cell receptor beta chain was profiled in a study of response to subunit inactivated influenza vaccine. This clonotype has only a few counts. TCRdb reprocessed the RT-PCR reads with MiXCR, giving one entry per CDR3 protein. This table has around 580,000 distinct CDR3 sequences, roughly 12% appearing once. With 7 bases clipped from V and 7 bases from J, the junction kept 10 bases outside the gene matches. Germline-derived CDR1 and CDR2 are SQVTM and ANQGSEA. This CDR3 has 12 amino acids. Sequenced material: PBMCs from blood, taken on the day of vaccination. This clonotype originated in a man aged 50 to 60 who received an inactivated influenza vaccine. The J gene is TRBJ2-7, the V gene TRBV29-1; 7 positions match TRBD1. This CDR3 reads CSAGTEVGEQYF. The CDR3 bases are TGCAGCGCAGGGACAGAGGTAGGGGAGCAGTACTTC.